The clone carrying this T cell receptor (beta chain) showed up many times. There were TCR beta CDR3 regions amplified from RNA transcripts. RT-PCR in the first round (using the HTBI primer set) targeted the TCR CDR3. Each CDR3 protein gets one entry after TCRdb re-called the multiplex PCR reads with MiXCR. The sample holds around 340,000 distinct CDR3 sequences, approximately 17% seen once. This record comes from a study of T cells in Graves' hyperthyroidism and ophthalmopathy. Across the whole study: Once the initial diagnosis was made, peripheral blood was obtained before any treatment.

Thyroid ultrasound, orbital computed tomography, clinical symptoms, and serum thyroxine and TRAb underpinned diagnoses. The blood specimen was taken at initial hyperthyroidism diagnosis, before any ophthalmopathy symptoms. V lost 8 bases and J lost 3, with 7 bases in between. The CDR3 contains 11 residues. The germline gives CDR1 SEHNR, CDR2 FQNEAQ (reference sequence). The V call is TRBV7-9, the J call TRBJ1-1; D not resolved. Sequenced sample: blood. The origin of this receptor is a woman younger than 45 with Graves' hyperthyroidism that later progressed to Graves' ophthalmopathy. In DNA, the CDR3 is TGTGCCAGCTTGCGAGACACTGAAGCTTTCTTT. Protein sequence: CASLRDTEAFF.